The 28 T cell receptor beta chains below come from one sample, sequenced in a study of naive and memory T cell subsets. For blood and skin samples, reverse transcription used TCR alpha and beta constant primers. TCRdb called the 5' RACE reads again in MiXCR, with one record for every CDR3 protein. The data contain about 21,000 distinct CDR3 sequences, 4.2% of them singletons. Adult healthy volunteers gave 2.5 ml peripheral blood for whole-blood RNA. Every receptor here comes from a male donor in good health.

This clonotype was detected ten times or more. This chain joins TRBV6-2 or TRBV6-3 and TRBJ1-5; 7 nucleotides agree with TRBD1. Germline V gene data show CDR1 as MNHEY and CDR2 as SVGEGT. The length of the CDR3 is 13 residues. The V segment lost 7 bases and the J segment 4 bases; nucleotides outside the gene matches: 4. The CDR3 loop is CASTWTGNQPQHF. As DNA, the CDR3 is TGTGCCAGCACTTGGACAGGAAATCAGCCCCAGCATTTT.

At least ten counts were recorded for this clonotype. This rearrangement joins TRBV28 to TRBJ1-6, with D possibly TRBD1 on 5 matching bases. The V gene's germline CDR1 is MDHEN and CDR2 SYDVKM. The CDR3 totals 15 residues. V was shortened by 7 bases and J by 2 bases, with 12 bases between the two germline ends. The DNA for the CDR3 is TGTGCCAGCAAATCAGGGTCTCCCTATAATTCACCCCTCCACTTT. This sequence encodes CASKSGSPYNSPLHF.

This clonotype occurred many times. The chain joins TRBV6-6 to TRBJ2-3; 11 nucleotides align to TRBD2. With V trimmed by 4 bases and J by 9 bases, 9 bases remained unmatched. CDR3 length equals 15 residues. Germline loops: CDR1 MNHNY, CDR2 SVGAGI (reference sequence). The CDR3 DNA reads TGTGCCAGCAGTTCGCTAGCGGGGGGAGGGCGGACGCAGTATTTT. This gives the protein CASSSLAGGGRTQYF.

This clonotype appeared many times. The chain employs TRBV3-1 and TRBJ2-1; no clear D. CDR3 length equals 14 residues. Trimming shortened V by 3 bases and J by 0 bases, and 6 bases separated the two germline ends. CDR1 and CDR2 (germline): LGHDT, YNNKEL (reference sequence). This CDR3 is CASSQGSSYNEQFF. The CDR3 DNA reads as TGTGCCAGCAGCCAGGGTAGCTCCTACAATGAGCAGTTCTTC.

This clonotype occurred many times. The J gene is TRBJ2-1, the V gene TRBV5-1, with 9 bases that match TRBD2. With V trimmed by 0 bases and J by 3 bases, 4 bases remained unmatched. Looked up from germline, CDR1 is SGHRS and CDR2 is YFSETQ. CDR3 size: 16 residues. In DNA form, the CDR3 reads TGCGCCAGCAGCTTGGGGGGACTAGCTTTCTACAATGAGCAGTTCTTC. Translating it yields CASSLGGLAFYNEQFF.

This clonotype was observed many times. The chain uses TRBV10-2 and TRBJ2-7, with D maybe TRBD2 (6 bases). CDR3 length: 14 amino acids. Trimming took off 5 bases at V and 0 bases at J, with 11 bases between the two ends. The germline V gene encodes CDR1 WSHSY and CDR2 SAAADI. The CDR3 is CASSRAGISYEQYF. The CDR3, as DNA: TGCGCCAGCAGTAGGGCGGGGATCTCCTACGAGCAGTACTTC.

The V and J genes are TRBV4-1 and TRBJ1-6; no definite D call. V was pared by 1 base and J by 1 base, with 14 bases between. CDR1 and CDR2 from the germline V gene are MGHRA and YSYEKL. CDR3 length equals 18 residues. CDR3 sequence reads: CASSQADFWGSYNSPLHF. The CDR3 DNA reads TGCGCCAGCAGCCAAGCGGATTTCTGGGGTTCCTATAATTCACCCCTCCACTTT.

Turning to this clonotype: A much larger clone lies one base from this, so it may be a read error. The gene calls are TRBV11-2 and TRBJ2-1; 9 nucleotides line up with TRBD2. Germline V gene sequence: CDR1 SGHAT, CDR2 FQNNGV. The length of the CDR3 is 14 residues. The CDR3 nucleotides are TGTGCCAGCAGTCGAGCTAGCGGGAACAATGAGCGGTTCTTC. Translation gives CASSRASGNNERFF.

This clonotype was seen ten or more times. CDR3 in amino acids: CASSLGDRAFGYTF. The CDR3 nucleotides are TGTGCCAGCAGCTTAGGGGACAGGGCTTTTGGCTACACCTTC. This rearrangement joins TRBV7-9 to TRBJ1-2, with 9 bases fitting TRBD1. Per the germline V gene, CDR1 is SEHNR and CDR2 is FQNEAQ (reference sequence). J gave up 7 bases and V 1 base, and 4 bases lay outside the gene matches. CDR3 length equals 14 residues.

This clonotype was detected ten times or more. The chain has TRBV12-3 or TRBV12-4 and TRBJ1-3; D not certain. With 5 bases removed from V and 0 bases from J, the gap between germline ends came to 11 bases. The CDR3 runs 15 residues. For the CDR3, the DNA is TGTGCCAGCAGTGAGCTGGGCTTCTCTGGAAACACCATATATTTT. Translated, it gives CASSELGFSGNTIYF.

This clonotype came up many times. The chain combines TRBV18 with TRBJ2-1, with D uncertain. This CDR3 is built from 11 residues. The V gene lost 3 bases and the J gene lost 8 bases, with 5 bases spanning the gap. Germline V gene lookup returns CDR1 KGHSH and CDR2 LQKENI. The DNA of the CDR3 is TGTGCCAGCTCACCCGATCATGAGCAGTTCTTC. Translating it yields CASSPDHEQFF. The full variable domain, its missing parts supplied by reference TRBV18 and TRBJ2-1, is NAGVMQNPRHLVRRRGQEARLRCSPMKGHSHVYWYRQLPEEGLKFMVYLQKENIIDESGMPKERFSAEFPKEGPSILRIQQVVRGDSAAYFCASSPDHEQFFGPGTRLTVL.

In this sample, this clonotype turned up many times. The J gene is TRBJ2-3, the V gene TRBV6-5; 8 positions match TRBD1. CDR3 size: 15 residues. Germline lookup yields CDR1 MNHEY and CDR2 SVGAGI. V dropped 4 bases and J dropped 1; count of bases not matched to a gene: 4. Here the CDR3 DNA reads TGTGCCAGCAGTTCCCAGGGACAGGGCACAGATACGCAGTATTTT. Translating gives CASSSQGQGTDTQYF.

This clonotype has ten or more counts. This chain joins TRBV10-1 and TRBJ1-2; 7 bases map to TRBD1. J lost 5 bases, V lost 8 bases, and 8 bases had no gene match. CDR3 length equals 13 residues. Germline V lookup: CDR1 WNHNN, CDR2 SYGVQD (reference sequence). The CDR3 DNA reads TGCGCCAGCTCCCGGGACAGAGCTTATGGCTACACCTTC. Translated, it gives CASSRDRAYGYTF.

This clonotype has at least ten counts. The chain recombines TRBV28 with TRBJ2-1; TRBD2 agrees at 11 bases. With V trimmed by 3 bases and J by 6 bases, 4 bases remained unmatched. The CDR3 is made up of 15 amino acids. Germline assignment: CDR1 MDHEN and CDR2 SYDVKM. DNA of the CDR3: TGTGCCAGCAGTTTCGGGACTAGCGGCGGCAATGAGCAGTTCTTC. Its protein product is CASSFGTSGGNEQFF.

This clonotype was counted ten times or more. V is TRBV29-1 and J is TRBJ2-2, with 11 bases aligning to TRBD1. This CDR3 has 16 residues. Germline-derived CDR1 and CDR2 are SQVTM and ANQGSEA. With 5 bases clipped from V and 0 bases from J, the junction kept 5 bases outside the gene matches. The CDR3 bases are TGCAGCGTTTATCCGGGACAGGGGGCGAACACCGGGGAGCTGTTTTTT. It codes for CSVYPGQGANTGELFF.

Many counts were recorded for this clonotype. The chain is built from TRBV2 and TRBJ2-7; 11 nucleotides line up with TRBD1. With V trimmed by 6 bases and J by 2 bases, 3 bases remained unmatched. Germline V CDR1 and CDR2: SNHLY, FYNNEI. This CDR3 comprises 14 residues. CDR3 region: CASRPGQGAYEQYF. The DNA of the CDR3 is TGTGCCAGCAGGCCGGGACAGGGGGCCTACGAGCAGTACTTC.

This clonotype was seen repeatedly, ten times or more. The rearrangement links TRBV20-1 to TRBJ2-1, with TRBD2 matching 8 bases. V was clipped by 4 bases and J by 8 bases; unmatched bases: 10. Germline V gene lookup returns CDR1 DFQATT and CDR2 SNEGSKA (reference sequence). The length of the CDR3 is 14 residues. The CDR3 spells CSATLTGGPYEQFF. In DNA form, the CDR3 reads TGCAGTGCTACCCTGACGGGGGGGCCGTATGAGCAGTTCTTC.

There are many counts of this clonotype. The chain employs TRBV5-1 and TRBJ2-5, with D perhaps TRBD1 (6 bases). The germline V gene encodes CDR1 SGHRS and CDR2 YFSETQ. This CDR3 is 13 amino acids long. V shed 5 bases and J shed 2 bases, with 10 bases lying between them. In DNA, the CDR3 is TGCGCCAGCAGAATGGGGACACAAGAGACCCAGTACTTC. It yields the protein CASRMGTQETQYF.

This clonotype showed up many times. The CDR3 nucleotides read TGCCGCTTCGAAATGATGGGGGGCTACACCTTC. It translates to CRFEMMGGYTF. The chain recombines TRBV20-1 with TRBJ1-2; D not certain. This CDR3 spans 11 amino acids. Germline V lookup: CDR1 DFQATT, CDR2 SNEGSKA (reference sequence).

In this sample, this clonotype turned up many times. The chain has TRBV20-1 and TRBJ2-3, with 10 positions matching TRBD2. Per the germline V gene, CDR1 is DFQATT and CDR2 is SNEGSKA (reference sequence). There are 17 residues in the CDR3. With 0 bases clipped from V and 3 bases from J, the junction kept 9 bases outside the gene matches. CDR3 DNA sequence: TGCAGTGCTAGAGATCGGGCTAGCGGGAGTGCTACAGATACGCAGTATTTT. It yields the protein CSARDRASGSATDTQYF.

This clonotype was seen repeatedly, ten times or more. The V and J genes are TRBV28 and TRBJ2-2; D remains unclear. Germline V gene sequence: CDR1 MDHEN, CDR2 SYDVKM. The V end lost 6 bases, the J end lost 4 bases, and 9 bases lay between the germline ends. The CDR3 runs 13 residues. This CDR3 reads CASRPPITGELFF. CDR3 bases: TGTGCCAGCAGACCACCCATCACCGGGGAGCTGTTTTTT.

This clonotype was counted many times. The conserved phenylalanine or tryptophan is not found at the CDR3 terminus, so this likely reflects a read error. The DNA is omitted, as the CDR3 cannot be located on it reliably, and the CDR3 follows TCRdb's listing. The rearrangement uses TRBV29-1 and TRBJ2-4; the tabulated D call, TRBD2, remains unverified against the DNA. Germline V gene data show CDR1 as SQVTM and CDR2 as ANQGSEA. The CDR3 is made up of 14 amino acids, end residues included. CDR3 loop: CSVDVVFFGPARVC.

This clonotype occurred a few times. The chain has TRBV7-2 and TRBJ1-2, with D perhaps matching TRBD1 (5 bases). Trimming shortened V by 5 bases and J by 5 bases, and 21 bases separated the two germline ends. The germline CDR1 and CDR2 sequences are SGHTA and FQGNSA. The CDR3 consists of 16 residues. As DNA, the CDR3 is TGTGCCAGCAGCCCAGGACAAGTCAAGGCCCCTTATGGCTACACCTTC. It translates to CASSPGQVKAPYGYTF. Complete variable domain (other parts from reference TRBV7-2 and TRBJ1-2): GAGVSQSPSNKVTEKGKDVELRCDPISGHTALYWYRQSLGQGLEFLIYFQGNSAPDKSGLPSDRFSAERTGGSVSTLTIQRTQQEDSAVYLCASSPGQVKAPYGYTFGSGTRLTVV.

This clonotype is medium-sized within its sample. The rearrangement joins TRBV18 to TRBJ2-7, with 9 bases lining up with TRBD1. V trimming: 5 bases; J trimming: 3 bases; junction bases outside the gene matches: 5. CDR1 is KGHSH and CDR2 is LQKENI in the germline V gene. The CDR3 loop spans 14 amino acids. CDR3 residues: CASSAGQGFYEQYF. The CDR3 region has the DNA TGTGCCAGCTCAGCGGGACAGGGCTTCTACGAGCAGTACTTC.

This clonotype has a count of ten or more. V usage is TRBV13 and J usage is TRBJ2-1; 13 bases match TRBD2. The V gene's germline CDR1 is PRHDT and CDR2 FYEKMQ (reference sequence). The CDR3 contains 18 residues. Trimming took 0 bases from V and 2 from J; bases not matched to a gene: 4. The CDR3 DNA reads as TGTGCCAGCAGCTTAGGACTAGCGGGGGGGGGCCCCTACAATGAGCAGTTCTTC. Protein product: CASSLGLAGGGPYNEQFF.

The sample holds many counts of this clonotype. The chain is built from TRBV6-5 and TRBJ2-7; perhaps TRBD2 as D (5 bases). V was shortened by 4 bases and J by 7 bases, with 11 bases between the two germline ends. CDR1 is MNHEY and CDR2 is SVGAGI in the germline V gene. This CDR3 is built from 12 residues. CDR3 region: CASSSPGSEQYF. The CDR3 DNA reads TGTGCCAGCAGTTCCCCGGGGTCTGAGCAGTACTTC.

This clonotype was seen repeatedly, ten times or more. V usage is TRBV6-5 and J usage is TRBJ1-1, with 7 bases matching TRBD1. Germline-derived CDR1 and CDR2 are MNHEY and SVGAGI. After removal of 5 bases from V and 1 base from J, the junction contained 10 bases not matched to a gene. The CDR3 has 16 amino acids. In nucleotides, the CDR3 is TGTGCCAGCAGTCCCTCAACCGGGACAGCGAACACTGAAGCTTTCTTT. It is translated as CASSPSTGTANTEAFF.

This clonotype has a handful of counts. As DNA, the CDR3 is TGTGCCAGCAGTTCCGGGACAGGGGGCAAGTATGAGCAGTTCTTC. Protein: CASSSGTGGKYEQFF. This rearrangement joins TRBV6-6 to TRBJ2-1; 12 bases fit TRBD1. Germline assignment: CDR1 MNHNY and CDR2 SVGAGI (reference sequence). The CDR3 has 15 amino acids. V shed 4 bases and J 8 bases; nucleotides not matched to a gene: 6.